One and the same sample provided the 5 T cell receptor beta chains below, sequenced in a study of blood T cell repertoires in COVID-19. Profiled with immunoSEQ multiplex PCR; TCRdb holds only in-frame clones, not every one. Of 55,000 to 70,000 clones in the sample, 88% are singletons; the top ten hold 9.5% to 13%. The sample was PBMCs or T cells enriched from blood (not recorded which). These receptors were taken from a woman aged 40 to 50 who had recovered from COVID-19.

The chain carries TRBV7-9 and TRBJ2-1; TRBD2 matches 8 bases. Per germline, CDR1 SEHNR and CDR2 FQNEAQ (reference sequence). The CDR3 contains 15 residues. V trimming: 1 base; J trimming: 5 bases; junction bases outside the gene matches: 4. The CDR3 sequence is CASSLVLADNNEQFF. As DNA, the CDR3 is TGTGCCAGCAGCTTAGTACTAGCGGACAACAATGAGCAGTTCTTC. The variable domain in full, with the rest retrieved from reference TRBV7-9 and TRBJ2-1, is DTGVSQNPRHKITKRGQNVTFRCDPISEHNRLYWYRQTLGQGPEFLTYFQNEAQLEKSRLLSDRFSAERPKGSFSTLEIQRTEQGDSAMYLCASSLVLADNNEQFFGPGTRLTVL.

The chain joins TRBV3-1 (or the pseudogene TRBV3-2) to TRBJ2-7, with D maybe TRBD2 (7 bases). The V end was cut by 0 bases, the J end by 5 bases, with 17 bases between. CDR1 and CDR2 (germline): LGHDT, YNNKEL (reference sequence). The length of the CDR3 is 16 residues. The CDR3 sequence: CASSQEGGGLKDEQYF. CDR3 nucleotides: TGTGCCAGCAGCCAAGAGGGGGGGGGCCTCAAGGACGAGCAGTACTTC.

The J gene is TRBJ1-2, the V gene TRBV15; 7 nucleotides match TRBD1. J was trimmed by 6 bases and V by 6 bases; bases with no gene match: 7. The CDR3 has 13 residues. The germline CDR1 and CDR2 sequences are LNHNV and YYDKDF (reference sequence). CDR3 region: CATRTTDRDGYTF. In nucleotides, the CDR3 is TGTGCCACCAGGACAACCGACAGGGATGGCTACACCTTC.

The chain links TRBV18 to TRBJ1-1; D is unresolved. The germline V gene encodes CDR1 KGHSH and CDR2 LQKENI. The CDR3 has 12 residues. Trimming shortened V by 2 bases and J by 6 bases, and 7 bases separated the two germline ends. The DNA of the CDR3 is TGTGCCAGCTCACCAGAGGGCTCTGAAGCTTTCTTT. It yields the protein CASSPEGSEAFF.

The CDR3 DNA sequence: TGTGCCAGCAGCTCCGGACTGGGCCAAGAGACCCAGTACTTC. Protein: CASSSGLGQETQYF. The V call is TRBV5-4, the J call TRBJ2-5, with D perhaps TRBD2 (5 bases). This CDR3 is 14 amino acids long. Germline CDR1 SGHNT, CDR2 YYREEE (reference sequence). The V gene lost 3 bases and the J gene lost 1 base, with 10 bases spanning the gap.